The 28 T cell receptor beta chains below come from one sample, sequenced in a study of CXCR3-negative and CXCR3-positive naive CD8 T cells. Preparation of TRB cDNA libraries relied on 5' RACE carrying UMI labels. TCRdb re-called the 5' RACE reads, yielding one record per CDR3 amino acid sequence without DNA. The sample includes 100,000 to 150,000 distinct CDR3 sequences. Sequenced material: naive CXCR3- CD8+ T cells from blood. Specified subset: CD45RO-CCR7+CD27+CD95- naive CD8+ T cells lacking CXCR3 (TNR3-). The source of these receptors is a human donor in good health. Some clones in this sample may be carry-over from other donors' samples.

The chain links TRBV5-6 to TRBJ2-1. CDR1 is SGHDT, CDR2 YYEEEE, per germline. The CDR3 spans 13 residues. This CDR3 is CASGKEGFNEQFF.

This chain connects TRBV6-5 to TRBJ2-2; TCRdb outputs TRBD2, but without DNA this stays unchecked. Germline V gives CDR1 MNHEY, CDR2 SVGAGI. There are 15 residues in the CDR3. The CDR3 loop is CASSRDYPWTGELFF.

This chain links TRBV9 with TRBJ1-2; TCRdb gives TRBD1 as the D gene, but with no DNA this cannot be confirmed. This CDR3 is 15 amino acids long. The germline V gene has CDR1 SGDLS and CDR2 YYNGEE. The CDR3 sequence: CASSPSPTGANGYTF.

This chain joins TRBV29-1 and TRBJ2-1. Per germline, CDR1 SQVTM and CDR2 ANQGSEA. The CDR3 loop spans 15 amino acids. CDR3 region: CSVEDRRSTHNEQFF.

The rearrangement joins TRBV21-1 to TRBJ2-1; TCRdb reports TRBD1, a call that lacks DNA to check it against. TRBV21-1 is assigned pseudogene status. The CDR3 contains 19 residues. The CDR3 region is CASSTGTGRVFSDNNEQFF.

The CDR3 sequence: CASSSAPDPDRGLVKTQYF. The chain links TRBV27 to TRBJ2-5; with no DNA, the TCRdb D assignment of TRBD1 cannot be verified. The CDR3 loop spans 19 amino acids. Germline CDR1 reads MNHEY; CDR2 reads SMNVEV (reference sequence).

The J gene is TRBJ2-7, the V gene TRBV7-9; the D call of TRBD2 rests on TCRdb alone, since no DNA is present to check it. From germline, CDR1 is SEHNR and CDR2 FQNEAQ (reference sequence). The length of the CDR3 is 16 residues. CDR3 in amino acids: CASSTGLPNACYEQYF.

CDR3 amino acids: CSARITGLNTEAFF. J is TRBJ1-1 and V is TRBV20-1. Germline-derived CDR1 and CDR2 are DFQATT and SNEGSKA (reference sequence). The CDR3 runs 14 residues.

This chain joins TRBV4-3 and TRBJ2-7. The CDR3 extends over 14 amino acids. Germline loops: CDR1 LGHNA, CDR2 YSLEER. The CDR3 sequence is CASSQERFEWEQYF.

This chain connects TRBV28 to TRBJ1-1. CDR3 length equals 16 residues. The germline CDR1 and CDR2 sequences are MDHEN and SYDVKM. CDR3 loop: CASSLSGLRLPTEAFF.

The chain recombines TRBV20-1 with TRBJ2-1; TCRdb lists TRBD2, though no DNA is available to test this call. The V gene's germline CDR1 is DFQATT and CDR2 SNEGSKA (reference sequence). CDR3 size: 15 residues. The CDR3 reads CSASGLAGIYNEQFF.

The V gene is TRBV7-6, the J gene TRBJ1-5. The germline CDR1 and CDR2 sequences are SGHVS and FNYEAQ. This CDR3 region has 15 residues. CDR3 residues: CASSLGAGLNQPQHF.

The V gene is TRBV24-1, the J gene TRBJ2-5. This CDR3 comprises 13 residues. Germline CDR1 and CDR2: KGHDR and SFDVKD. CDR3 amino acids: CATRSTQQETQYF.

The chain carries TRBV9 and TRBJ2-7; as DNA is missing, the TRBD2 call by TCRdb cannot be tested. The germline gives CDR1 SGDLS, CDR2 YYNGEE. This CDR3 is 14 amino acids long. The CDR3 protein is CASSVGGRGYEQYF.

CDR3: CASSQIQGSYEQYF. The rearrangement joins TRBV14 to TRBJ2-7; the D call of TRBD1 rests on TCRdb alone, since no DNA is present to check it. This CDR3 spans 14 amino acids. Germline V CDR1 and CDR2: SGHDN, FVKESK. Variable domain in full (rest from reference TRBV14 and TRBJ2-7): EAGVTQFPSHSVIEKGQTVTLRCDPISGHDNLYWYRRVMGKEIKFLLHFVKESKQDESGMPNNRFLAERTGGTYSTLKVQPAELEDSGVYFCASSQIQGSYEQYFGPGTRLTVT.

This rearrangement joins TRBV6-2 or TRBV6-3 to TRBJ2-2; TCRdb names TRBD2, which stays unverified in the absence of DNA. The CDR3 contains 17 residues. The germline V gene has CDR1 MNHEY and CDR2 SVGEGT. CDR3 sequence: CASRKGLAATNTGELFF.

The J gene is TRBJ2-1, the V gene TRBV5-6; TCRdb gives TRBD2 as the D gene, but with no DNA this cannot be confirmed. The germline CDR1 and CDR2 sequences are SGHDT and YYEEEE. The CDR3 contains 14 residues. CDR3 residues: CASSPGLLGYEQFF.

CDR3 in amino acids: CASSQEDRGDQPQHF. V and J are TRBV4-3 and TRBJ1-5; TCRdb's D gene call, TRBD1, goes unchecked for lack of DNA. Germline lookup yields CDR1 LGHNA and CDR2 YSLEER. The CDR3 extends over 15 amino acids.

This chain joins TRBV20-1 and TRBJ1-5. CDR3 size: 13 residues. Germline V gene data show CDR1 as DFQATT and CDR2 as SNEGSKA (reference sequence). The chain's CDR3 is CSATEGTDQPQHF.

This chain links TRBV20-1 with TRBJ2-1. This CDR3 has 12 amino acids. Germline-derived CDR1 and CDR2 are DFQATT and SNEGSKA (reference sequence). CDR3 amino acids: CSAWSPNDEQFF.

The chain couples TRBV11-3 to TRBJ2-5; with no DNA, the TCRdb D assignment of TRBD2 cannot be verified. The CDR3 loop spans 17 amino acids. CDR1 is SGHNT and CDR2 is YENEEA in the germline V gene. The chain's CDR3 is CASSYGTSGGDQETQYF.

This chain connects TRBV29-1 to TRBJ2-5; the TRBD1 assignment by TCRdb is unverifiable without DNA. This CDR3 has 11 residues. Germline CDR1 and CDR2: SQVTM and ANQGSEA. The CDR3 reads CSVTGPETQYF.

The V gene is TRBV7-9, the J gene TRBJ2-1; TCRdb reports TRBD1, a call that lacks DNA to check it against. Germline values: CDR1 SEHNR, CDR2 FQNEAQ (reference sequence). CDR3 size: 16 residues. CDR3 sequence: CASSLGDRVPYNEQFF.

CDR3 sequence: CASSQDTLAGSYEQYF. The chain combines TRBV4-3 with TRBJ2-7; the TCRdb D gene call, TRBD2, has no DNA to confirm it. This CDR3 region has 16 residues. Germline V CDR1 and CDR2: LGHNA, YSLEER.

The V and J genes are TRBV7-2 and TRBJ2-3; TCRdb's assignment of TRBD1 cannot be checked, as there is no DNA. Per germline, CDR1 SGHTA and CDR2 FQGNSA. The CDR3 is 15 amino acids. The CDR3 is CASSFRQGSTDTQYF.

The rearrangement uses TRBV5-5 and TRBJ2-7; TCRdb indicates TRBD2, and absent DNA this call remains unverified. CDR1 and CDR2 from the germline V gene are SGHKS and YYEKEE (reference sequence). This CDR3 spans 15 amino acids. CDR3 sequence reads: CASSFPAGGVYEQYF.

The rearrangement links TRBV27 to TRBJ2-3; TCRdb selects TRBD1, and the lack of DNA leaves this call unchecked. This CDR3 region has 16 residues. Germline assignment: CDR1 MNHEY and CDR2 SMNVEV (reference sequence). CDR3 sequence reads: CASSFSLSGVPDTQYF.

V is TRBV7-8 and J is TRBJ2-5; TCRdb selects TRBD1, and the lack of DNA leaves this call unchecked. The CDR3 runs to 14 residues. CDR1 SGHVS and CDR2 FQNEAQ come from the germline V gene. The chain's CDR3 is CASSLAGGLQTQYF. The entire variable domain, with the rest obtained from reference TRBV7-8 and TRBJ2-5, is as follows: GAGVSQSPRYKVAKRGQDVALRCDPISGHVSLFWYQQALGQGPEFLTYFQNEAQLDKSGLPSDRFFAERPEGSVSTLKIQRTQQEDSAVYLCASSLAGGLQTQYFGPGTRLLVL.